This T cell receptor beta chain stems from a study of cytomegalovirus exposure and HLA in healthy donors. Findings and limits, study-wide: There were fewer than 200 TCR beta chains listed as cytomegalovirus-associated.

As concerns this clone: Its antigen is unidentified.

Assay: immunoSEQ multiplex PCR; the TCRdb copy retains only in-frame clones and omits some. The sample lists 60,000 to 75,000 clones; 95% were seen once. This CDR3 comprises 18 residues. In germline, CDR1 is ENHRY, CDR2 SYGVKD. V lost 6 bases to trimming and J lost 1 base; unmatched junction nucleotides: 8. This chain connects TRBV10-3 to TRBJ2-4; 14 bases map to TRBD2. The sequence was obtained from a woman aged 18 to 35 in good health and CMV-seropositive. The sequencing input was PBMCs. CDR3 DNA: TGTGCCATCAGCTCGGGACTAGCGGGGGAAGGTGCCAAAAACATTCAGTACTTC. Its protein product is CAISSGLAGEGAKNIQYF.